One and the same sample provided the 19 T cell receptor beta chains below, sequenced in a study of cytomegalovirus exposure and HLA in healthy donors. Use of 60 Vbeta and 13 Jbeta primers characterized the PCR. The repertoire was sequenced with immunoSEQ multiplex PCR; TCRdb's copy has only in-frame clones and lacks some. The sample carries roughly 100,000 clones, roughly 80% recorded once. The sample consisted of PBMCs. All receptors derive from a man in his 60s in good health and CMV-seronegative.

Only a few counts were recorded for this clone. This chain joins TRBV2 and TRBJ1-2; D remains unclear. The CDR3 contains 14 residues. Deletions cut 2 bases from V and 8 bases from J, with 15 bases between. Germline CDR1 SNHLY, CDR2 FYNNEI. The CDR3 nucleotides are TGTGCCAGCAGTGAACGGGAGCCCCCTGGGGGCTACACCTTC. This codes for CASSEREPPGGYTF.

V and J are TRBV4-1 and TRBJ2-2; D ambiguous. Trimming cost V 4 bases and J 2 bases, with 11 bases left between them. Looked up from germline, CDR1 is MGHRA and CDR2 is YSYEKL. The CDR3 is 15 residues long. Here the CDR3 reads CASSLSDSNTGELFF. The DNA of the CDR3 is TGCGCCAGCAGCCTGTCCGACTCCAACACCGGGGAGCTGTTTTTT.

This sequence joins TRBV28 and TRBJ2-1; D is ambiguous. Germline CDR1 and CDR2: MDHEN and SYDVKM. The CDR3 has 13 residues. The germline V and J ends were trimmed by 2 bases and 4 bases, with 6 bases remaining between them. The CDR3 sequence: CASSLVSYNEQFF. The CDR3 DNA reads as TGTGCCAGCAGTTTAGTATCTTACAATGAGCAGTTCTTC.

The chain recombines TRBV5-6 with TRBJ1-2; 9 bases agree with TRBD1. Germline V gene data show CDR1 as SGHDT and CDR2 as YYEEEE. V was pared by 4 bases and J by 8 bases, with 3 bases of the junction left unmatched. The CDR3 runs 12 residues. The CDR3 here is CASSPDRGGYTF. As DNA, the CDR3 is TGTGCCAGCAGCCCGGACAGGGGAGGCTACACCTTC.

The chain joins TRBV2 to TRBJ1-6; D is unresolved. V dropped 5 bases and J dropped 2 bases, with 7 bases sitting between them. Germline assignment: CDR1 SNHLY and CDR2 FYNNEI. The CDR3 extends over 14 amino acids. CDR3 in amino acids: CASSREAYNSPLHF. CDR3 DNA: TGTGCCAGCAGTCGAGAAGCCTATAATTCACCCCTCCACTTT.

This clone occurred a few times. V gene TRBV9 combines with J gene TRBJ1-2, with 7 nucleotides matching TRBD1. Germline V gene data show CDR1 as SGDLS and CDR2 as YYNGEE. The CDR3 loop spans 13 amino acids. V shed 2 bases and J 4 bases; nucleotides not matched to a gene: 2. The CDR3, as DNA: TGTGCCAGCAGCGTGGGACAGAGCTATGGCTACACCTTC. Translation: CASSVGQSYGYTF.

The chain's CDR3 is CASSPQLAGGPTQYF. CDR3 nucleotides: TGTGCCAGCAGCCCGCAACTAGCGGGGGGACCTACGCAGTATTTT. The genes are TRBV14 and TRBJ2-3; 12 bases are a match to TRBD2. Trimming removed 4 bases from V and 8 bases from J; junction bases left unmatched: 7. CDR3 length equals 15 residues. Germline V gene sequence: CDR1 SGHDN, CDR2 FVKESK.

This clone is a singleton in its sample. As DNA, the CDR3 is TGTGCCAGCAACCGGGTGGCAGGGGGTTCCGCCGGGGAGCTGTTTTTT. Amino acid sequence: CASNRVAGGSAGELFF. The chain recombines TRBV5-4 with TRBJ2-2; 7 bases match TRBD1. V trimming: 6 bases; J trimming: 6 bases; junction bases outside the gene matches: 14. This CDR3 spans 16 amino acids. Germline CDR1 SGHNT, CDR2 YYREEE (reference sequence).

This clone was picked up one time. The V call is TRBV30, the J call TRBJ1-2, with a tentative D call TRBD1 (6 bases). Looked up from germline, CDR1 is GTSNPN and CDR2 is SVGIG (reference sequence). Trimming stripped 6 bases from V and 4 bases from J, with 21 bases between. This CDR3 has 15 amino acids. CDR3 residues: CACKPSDRLSYGYTF. The CDR3 DNA follows: TGTGCCTGCAAGCCCTCAGACAGGCTGAGCTATGGCTACACCTTC. Filled out from reference TRBV30 and TRBJ1-2, the complete variable domain reads SQTIHQWPATLVQPVGSPLSLECTVEGTSNPNLYWYRQAAGRGLQLLFYSVGIGQISSEVPQNLSASRPQDRQFILSSKKLLLSDSGFYLCACKPSDRLSYGYTFGSGTRLTVV.

The chain carries TRBV7-2 and TRBJ2-7, with 11 bases that match TRBD1. Germline V CDR1 and CDR2: SGHTA, FQGNSA. The V and J ends lost 5 bases and 6 bases, in that order; junction bases with no gene match: 6. CDR3 length: 14 residues. CDR3 nucleotides: TGTGCCAGCAGCCTGGGACAGGGGGTGGGCGAGCAGTACTTC. Protein sequence: CASSLGQGVGEQYF.

The rearrangement uses TRBV2 and TRBJ1-5; 9 positions match TRBD1. Trimming took 9 bases from V and 0 from J; bases not matched to a gene: 12. The V gene's germline CDR1 is SNHLY and CDR2 FYNNEI. This CDR3 contains 17 residues. This CDR3 reads CASSKRDRAVSNQPQHF. The CDR3 DNA sequence: TGTGCCAGTTCTAAGCGGGACAGGGCCGTTAGCAATCAGCCCCAGCATTTT.

In its sample, this clone was seen once. This chain connects TRBV4-2 to TRBJ2-3; no reliable D call. Looked up from germline, CDR1 is LGHNA and CDR2 is YNFKEQ. V was clipped by 0 bases and J by 6 bases, with 7 bases between them. The length of the CDR3 is 13 residues. CDR3 sequence: CASSQDQRDTQYF. CDR3 bases: TGTGCCAGCAGCCAAGATCAGAGGGATACGCAGTATTTT.

This clone has only one observation. CDR3 DNA sequence: TGTGCCAGCAGCTCAGAACCGGGACAGGGAACGTTCTTC. Its protein product is CASSSEPGQGTFF. V and J are TRBV7-8 and TRBJ2-1, with 9 bases matching TRBD1. V was clipped by 4 bases and J by 15 bases; unmatched bases: 10. The CDR3 covers 13 residues. From germline, CDR1 is SGHVS and CDR2 FQNEAQ. The full variable domain, in which reference TRBV7-8 and TRBJ2-1 provide the parts outside the CDR3, is GAGVSQSPRYKVAKRGQDVALRCDPISGHVSLFWYQQALGQGPEFLTYFQNEAQLDKSGLPSDRFFAERPEGSVSTLKIQRTQQEDSAVYLCASSSEPGQGTFFGPGTRLTVL.

V is TRBV5-1 and J is TRBJ2-2; D perhaps matches TRBD2 (5 bases). V dropped 0 bases and J dropped 0 bases, with 9 bases sitting between them. Germline assignment: CDR1 SGHRS and CDR2 YFSETQ. CDR3 length: 16 residues. The CDR3 protein is CASSLGVATNTGELFF. In nucleotides, the CDR3 is TGCGCCAGCAGCTTGGGGGTAGCGACGAACACCGGGGAGCTGTTTTTT.

The chain carries TRBV2 and TRBJ1-6; D is possibly TRBD1 (5 bases). Trimming pared 3 bases from V and 8 bases from J, leaving 14 bases between. Germline V gene data show CDR1 as SNHLY and CDR2 as FYNNEI. The CDR3 is made up of 15 amino acids. CDR3 bases: TGTGCCAGCAGTGATCGACAGCCACCCCATTCACCCCTCCACTTT. Its protein is CASSDRQPPHSPLHF.

The CDR3 DNA sequence: TGTGCCAGCCAAACTTTGCAGCGGAATGAAAAACTGTTTTTT. Protein product: CASQTLQRNEKLFF. The chain carries TRBV7-8 and TRBJ1-4; D remains unclear. Deletions cut 8 bases from V and 5 bases from J, with 15 bases between. The CDR3 has 14 amino acids. In germline, CDR1 is SGHVS, CDR2 FQNEAQ.

The rearrangement joins TRBV6-5 to TRBJ1-2, with a tentative D call TRBD1 (6 bases). The V end lost 3 bases, the J end lost 8 bases, and 13 bases lay between the germline ends. Per the germline V gene, CDR1 is MNHEY and CDR2 is SVGAGI. CDR3 length: 13 amino acids. CDR3 amino acids: CASSYSQGWGYTF. In DNA, the CDR3 is TGTGCCAGCAGTTATTCACAGGGTTGGGGCTACACCTTC.

The chain employs TRBV28 and TRBJ2-5, with 11 positions matching TRBD1. Trimming took 3 bases from V and 4 from J; bases not matched to a gene: 7. Germline-derived CDR1 and CDR2 are MDHEN and SYDVKM. The length of the CDR3 is 16 residues. The CDR3 here is CASSFSGTGGRETQYF. In DNA form, the CDR3 reads TGTGCCAGCAGTTTTTCTGGGACAGGGGGGAGAGAGACCCAGTACTTC.

The chain has TRBV5-1 and TRBJ2-5; D ambiguous. The CDR3 length is 10 residues. Germline V lookup: CDR1 SGHRS, CDR2 YFSETQ. V lost 7 bases to trimming and J lost 4 bases, with 5 bases between them. The CDR3 DNA sequence: TGCGCCAGCCGAGGAGAGACCCAGTACTTC. Encoded protein: CASRGETQYF.